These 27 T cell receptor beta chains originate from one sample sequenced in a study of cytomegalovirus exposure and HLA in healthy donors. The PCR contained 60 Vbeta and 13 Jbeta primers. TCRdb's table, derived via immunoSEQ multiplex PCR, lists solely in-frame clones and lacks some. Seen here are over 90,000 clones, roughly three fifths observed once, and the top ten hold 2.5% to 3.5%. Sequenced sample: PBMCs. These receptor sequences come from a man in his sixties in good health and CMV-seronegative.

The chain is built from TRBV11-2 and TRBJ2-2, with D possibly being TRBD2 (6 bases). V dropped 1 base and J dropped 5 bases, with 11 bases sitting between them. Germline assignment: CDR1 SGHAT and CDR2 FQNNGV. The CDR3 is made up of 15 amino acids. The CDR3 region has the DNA TGTGCCAGCAGCTTAGGTTGGGAGGTTACCGGGGAGCTGTTTTTT. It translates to CASSLGWEVTGELFF.

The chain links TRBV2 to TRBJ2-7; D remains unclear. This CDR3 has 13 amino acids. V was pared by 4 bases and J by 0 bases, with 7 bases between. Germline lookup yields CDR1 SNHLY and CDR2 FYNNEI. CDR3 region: CASSVRFSYEQYF. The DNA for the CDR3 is TGTGCCAGCAGTGTGAGGTTCTCCTACGAGCAGTACTTC.

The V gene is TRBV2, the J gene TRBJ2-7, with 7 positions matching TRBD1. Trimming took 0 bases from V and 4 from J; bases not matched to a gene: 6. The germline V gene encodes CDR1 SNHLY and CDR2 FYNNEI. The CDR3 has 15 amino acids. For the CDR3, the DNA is TGTGCCAGCAGTGAAGCGTGGGGACAGACTTACGAGCAGTACTTC. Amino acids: CASSEAWGQTYEQYF. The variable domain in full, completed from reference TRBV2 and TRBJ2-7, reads EPEVTQTPSHQVTQMGQEVILRCVPISNHLYFYWYRQILGQKVEFLVSFYNNEISEKSEIFDDQFSVERPDGSNFTLKIRSTKLEDSAMYFCASSEAWGQTYEQYFGPGTRLTVT.

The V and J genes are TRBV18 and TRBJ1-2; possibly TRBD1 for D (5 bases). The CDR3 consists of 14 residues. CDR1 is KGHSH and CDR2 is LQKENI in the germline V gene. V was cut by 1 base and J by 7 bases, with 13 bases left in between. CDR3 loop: CASSPQGDPAGYTF. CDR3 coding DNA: TGTGCCAGCTCACCACAAGGGGATCCGGCTGGCTACACCTTC.

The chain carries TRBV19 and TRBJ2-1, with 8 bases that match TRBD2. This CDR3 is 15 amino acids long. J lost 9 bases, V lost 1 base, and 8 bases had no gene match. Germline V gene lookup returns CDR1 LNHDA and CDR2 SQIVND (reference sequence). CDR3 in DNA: TGTGCCAGTAGTATAGGGGGACTAGTATCCTCTGAGCAGTTCTTC. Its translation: CASSIGGLVSSEQFF.

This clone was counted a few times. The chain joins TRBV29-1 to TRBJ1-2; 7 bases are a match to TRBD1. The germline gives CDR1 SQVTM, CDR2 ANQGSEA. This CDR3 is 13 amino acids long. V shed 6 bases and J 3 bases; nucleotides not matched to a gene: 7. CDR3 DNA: TGCAGCGTGGGAGATGACAGGGACTATGGCTACACCTTC. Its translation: CSVGDDRDYGYTF.

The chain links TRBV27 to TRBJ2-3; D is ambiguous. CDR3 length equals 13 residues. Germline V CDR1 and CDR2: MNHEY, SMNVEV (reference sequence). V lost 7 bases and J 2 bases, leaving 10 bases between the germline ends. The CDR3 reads CASTDSLTDTQYF. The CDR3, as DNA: TGTGCCAGCACTGACTCCCTCACAGATACGCAGTATTTT.

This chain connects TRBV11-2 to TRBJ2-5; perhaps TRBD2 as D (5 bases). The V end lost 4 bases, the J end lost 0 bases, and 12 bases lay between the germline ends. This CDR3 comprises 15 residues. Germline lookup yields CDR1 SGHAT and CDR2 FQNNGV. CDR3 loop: CASSSRTGYQETQYF. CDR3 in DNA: TGTGCCAGCAGCTCTCGGACTGGCTACCAAGAGACCCAGTACTTC.

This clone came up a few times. The CDR3 loop is CASTQGGTGEQYF. The CDR3 nucleotides are TGTGCCAGCACCCAGGGGGGAACTGGCGAGCAGTACTTC. V gene TRBV6-5 combines with J gene TRBJ2-7; maybe TRBD1 (7 bases). There are 13 residues in the CDR3. Trimming removed 7 bases at V and 6 bases at J, with 16 bases between. Germline CDR1 reads MNHEY; CDR2 reads SVGAGI.

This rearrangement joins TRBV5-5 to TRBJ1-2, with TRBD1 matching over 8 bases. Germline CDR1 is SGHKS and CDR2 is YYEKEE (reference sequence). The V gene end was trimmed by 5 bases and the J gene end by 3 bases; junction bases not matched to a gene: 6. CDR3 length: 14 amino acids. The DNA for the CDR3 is TGTGCCAGCAGTCTCGGACAGGGTGACTATGGCTACACCTTC. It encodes CASSLGQGDYGYTF.

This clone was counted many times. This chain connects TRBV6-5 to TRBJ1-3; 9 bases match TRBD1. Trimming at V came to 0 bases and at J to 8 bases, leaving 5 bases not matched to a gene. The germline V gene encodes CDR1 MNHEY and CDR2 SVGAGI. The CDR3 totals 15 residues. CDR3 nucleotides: TGTGCCAGCAGTTACTCGGGACAGGGAGAACACACCATATATTTT. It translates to CASSYSGQGEHTIYF.

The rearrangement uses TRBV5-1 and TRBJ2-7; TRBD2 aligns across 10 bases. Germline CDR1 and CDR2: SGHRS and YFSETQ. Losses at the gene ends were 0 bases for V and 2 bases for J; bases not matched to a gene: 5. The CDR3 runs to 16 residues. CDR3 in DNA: TGCGCCAGCAGCTTGGGTATTAGCGGGGGGACCTACGAGCAGTACTTC. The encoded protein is CASSLGISGGTYEQYF.

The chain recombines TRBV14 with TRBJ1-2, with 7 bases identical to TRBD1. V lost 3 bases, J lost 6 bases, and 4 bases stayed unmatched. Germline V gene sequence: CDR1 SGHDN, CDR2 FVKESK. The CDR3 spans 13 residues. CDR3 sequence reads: CASSHTGVDGYTF. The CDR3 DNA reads TGTGCCAGCAGCCATACAGGGGTCGATGGCTACACCTTC.

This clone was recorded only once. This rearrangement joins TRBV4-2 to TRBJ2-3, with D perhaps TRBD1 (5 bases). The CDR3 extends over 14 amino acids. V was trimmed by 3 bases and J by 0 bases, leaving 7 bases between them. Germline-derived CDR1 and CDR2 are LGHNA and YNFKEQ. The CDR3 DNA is TGTGCCAGCAGCCACAGGGCAAGCACAGATACGCAGTATTTT. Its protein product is CASSHRASTDTQYF.

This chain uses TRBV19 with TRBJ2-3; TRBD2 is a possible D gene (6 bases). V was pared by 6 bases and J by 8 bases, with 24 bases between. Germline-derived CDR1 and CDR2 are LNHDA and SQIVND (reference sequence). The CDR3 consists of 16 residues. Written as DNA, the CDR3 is TGTGCCAGTAGATCAGTTGTCGGCGGGATGGAGTTTACGCAGTATTTT. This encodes CASRSVVGGMEFTQYF.

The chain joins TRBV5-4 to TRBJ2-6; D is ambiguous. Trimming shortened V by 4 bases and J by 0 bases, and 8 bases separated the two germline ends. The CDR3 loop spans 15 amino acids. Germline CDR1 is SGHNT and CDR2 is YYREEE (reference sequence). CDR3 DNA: TGTGCCAGCAGCCAGTGGTCCTCTGGGGCCAACGTCCTGACTTTC. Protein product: CASSQWSSGANVLTF.

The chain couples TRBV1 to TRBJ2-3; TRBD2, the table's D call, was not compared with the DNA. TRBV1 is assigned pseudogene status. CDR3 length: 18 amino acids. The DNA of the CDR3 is TGCACCAGCAGCCAAGGAACGCCTAGCGGGGGGTGCACAGATACGCAGTATTTT. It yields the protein CTSSQGTPSGGCTDTQYF.

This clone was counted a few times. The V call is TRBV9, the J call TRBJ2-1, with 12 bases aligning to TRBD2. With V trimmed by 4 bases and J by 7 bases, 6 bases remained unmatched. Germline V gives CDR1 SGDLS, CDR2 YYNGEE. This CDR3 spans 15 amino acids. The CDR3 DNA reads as TGTGCCAGCAGCCCCACGCTAGCGGGAGGGAATGAGCAGTTCTTC. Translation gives CASSPTLAGGNEQFF.

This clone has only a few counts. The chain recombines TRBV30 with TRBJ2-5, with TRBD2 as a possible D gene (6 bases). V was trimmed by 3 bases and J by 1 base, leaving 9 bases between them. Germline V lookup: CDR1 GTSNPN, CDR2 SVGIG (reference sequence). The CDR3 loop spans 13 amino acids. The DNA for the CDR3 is TGTGCCTGGAGGTTCGGGGGCCAAGAGACCCAGTACTTC. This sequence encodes CAWRFGGQETQYF.

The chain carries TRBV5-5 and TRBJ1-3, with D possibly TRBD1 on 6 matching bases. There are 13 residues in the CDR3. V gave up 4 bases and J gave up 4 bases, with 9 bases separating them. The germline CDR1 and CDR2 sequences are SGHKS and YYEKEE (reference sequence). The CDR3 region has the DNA TGTGCCAGCAGCCTGGACAGCGGAAACACCATATATTTT. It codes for CASSLDSGNTIYF.

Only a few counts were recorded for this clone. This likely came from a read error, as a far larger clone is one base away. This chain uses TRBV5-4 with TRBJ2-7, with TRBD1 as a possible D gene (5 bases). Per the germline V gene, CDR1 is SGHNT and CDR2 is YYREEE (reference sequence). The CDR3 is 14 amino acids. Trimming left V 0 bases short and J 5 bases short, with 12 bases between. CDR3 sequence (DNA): TGTGCCAGCAGCTTGGTCACTGACAGCGACGAGCAGTACTTC. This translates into CASSLVTDSDEQYF.

DNA of the CDR3: TGTGCCAGTACCAGCGGGAGGGAGGCAGATACGCAGTATTTT. The encoded protein is CASTSGREADTQYF. The chain has TRBV19 and TRBJ2-3, with 10 bases lining up with TRBD2. Germline-derived CDR1 and CDR2 are LNHDA and SQIVND (reference sequence). Germline trimming cut 7 bases from V and 4 bases from J; bases unmatched to any gene: 5. This CDR3 has 14 residues.

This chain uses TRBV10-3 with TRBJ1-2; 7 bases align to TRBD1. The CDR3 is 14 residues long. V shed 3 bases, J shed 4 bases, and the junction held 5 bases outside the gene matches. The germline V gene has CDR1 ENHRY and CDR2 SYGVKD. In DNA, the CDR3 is TGTGCCATCAGTGATTTTGGACAGGCCTATGGCTACACCTTC. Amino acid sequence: CAISDFGQAYGYTF.

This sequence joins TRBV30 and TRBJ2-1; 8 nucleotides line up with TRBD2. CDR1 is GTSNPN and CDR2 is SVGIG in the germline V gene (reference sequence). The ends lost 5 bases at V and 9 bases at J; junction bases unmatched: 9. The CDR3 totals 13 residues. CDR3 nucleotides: TGTGCCTGGGCTCCTAGCGGGCTAGGTGAGCAGTTCTTC. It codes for CAWAPSGLGEQFF. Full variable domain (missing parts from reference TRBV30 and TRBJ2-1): SQTIHQWPATLVQPVGSPLSLECTVEGTSNPNLYWYRQAAGRGLQLLFYSVGIGQISSEVPQNLSASRPQDRQFILSSKKLLLSDSGFYLCAWAPSGLGEQFFGPGTRLTVL.

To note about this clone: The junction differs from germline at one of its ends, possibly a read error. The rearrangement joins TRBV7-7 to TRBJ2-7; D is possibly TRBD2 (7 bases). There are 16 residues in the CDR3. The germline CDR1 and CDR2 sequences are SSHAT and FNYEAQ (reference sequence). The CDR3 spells CASSPGEGDKGYEQYF. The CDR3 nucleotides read TGTGCTAGCAGCCCCGGGGAGGGGGATAAGGGGTACGAGCAGTACTTC.

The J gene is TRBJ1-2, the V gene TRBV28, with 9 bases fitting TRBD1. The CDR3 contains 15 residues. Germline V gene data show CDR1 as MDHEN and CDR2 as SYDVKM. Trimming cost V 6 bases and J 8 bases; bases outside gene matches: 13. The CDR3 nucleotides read TGTGCCAGCAGCGTGGACAGGGGCAACCTAAGGGGCTACACCTTC. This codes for CASSVDRGNLRGYTF.

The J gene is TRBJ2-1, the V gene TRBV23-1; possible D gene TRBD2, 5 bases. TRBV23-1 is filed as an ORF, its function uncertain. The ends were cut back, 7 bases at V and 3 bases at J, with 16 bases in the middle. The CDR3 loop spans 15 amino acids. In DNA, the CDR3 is TGCGCCAGCACTAGTCTCTACGGGGTCTACAATGAGCAGTTCTTC. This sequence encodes CASTSLYGVYNEQFF.